This is a list of T cell receptor beta chains from one sample in a study of blood T cell repertoires in COVID-19. Some clones are missing from TCRdb's copy, which holds only in-frame ones; the method was immunoSEQ multiplex PCR. The sample holds around 140,000 clones, approximately 88% seen once. Sequencing used peripheral blood. These receptor sequences come from a man in his 70s with acute or convalescent COVID-19. CDR3s include the opening cysteine and the closing phenylalanine or tryptophan. Fields, in order: D gene, J gene, V gene, CDR3 protein. A D gene is named only where the DNA matches it firmly.

>TRBD1|TRBJ1-3|TRBV30
CAWKGQQTGNTIYF
>TRBD1|TRBJ1-1|TRBV6-1
CASSEAGPNRGNPEAFF
>TRBD1|TRBJ1-1|TRBV11-2
CASSATTGMGTEAFF
>TRBD1|TRBJ1-4|TRBV6-5
CASRDGTGGDEKLFF
>NA|TRBJ2-1|TRBV11-2
CASSLVQIYNEQFF
>NA|TRBJ2-6|TRBV3-1/TRBV3-2
CASSRSGSGANVLTF
>TRBD1|TRBJ1-1|TRBV6-5
CASSFHRGLGDTEAFF
>TRBD1|TRBJ1-6|TRBV3-1/TRBV3-2
CASRLEGQGNSPLHF
>TRBD2|TRBJ2-1|TRBV2
CASSLGGDNEQFF
>NA|TRBJ1-5|TRBV6-5
CASSTGQGANQPQHF
>NA|TRBJ2-5|TRBV10-1
CASSVQGGETETQYF
>NA|TRBJ1-5|TRBV6-1
CASSEASGTYSNQPQHF
>NA|TRBJ1-5|TRBV10-3
CAISDPGGGGNQPQHF
>TRBD1|TRBJ1-2|TRBV6-5
CASRTGGDYGYTF
>NA|TRBJ1-2|TRBV15
CATSPDRSPLYGYTF
>TRBD2|TRBJ2-1|TRBV20-1
CSASLAGGGEQFF
>NA|TRBJ1-3|TRBV19
CASSPGTGNTIYF
>NA|TRBJ2-1|TRBV5-1
CASSLGYLVSYNEQFF
>TRBD2|TRBJ2-1|TRBV10-3
CAISGTSGLGRGEQFF
>NA|TRBJ1-2|TRBV5-1
CASSLVQASYGYTF
>NA|TRBJ2-1|TRBV3-1/TRBV3-2
CASSHILGQRDNEQFF
>TRBD1|TRBJ2-7|TRBV10-1
CASSDSGTGSYEQYF
>NA|TRBJ2-7|TRBV7-2
CASSWEHEQYF
>NA|TRBJ2-5|TRBV6-2/TRBV6-3
CASSYSSTGGSETQYF
>TRBD2|TRBJ2-1|TRBV5-1
CASSPGGPDEQFF
>NA|TRBJ2-7|TRBV18
CASSPMTGRSYEQYF
>NA|TRBJ1-1|TRBV5-6
CASSLLGLNTEAFF
>TRBD2|TRBJ2-7|TRBV11-2
CASSRTSGNYEQYF
>TRBD1|TRBJ1-5|TRBV7-2
CASSTGQNQPQHF